The T cell receptor beta chain under discussion was sequenced for a study of blood T cell repertoires in COVID-19. Study-wide context: The United States, Italy and Spain were the sources of the acute and convalescent COVID-19 samples. The cDNA or gDNA used as material had been derived from T cells, B-cell-depleted T cells, or PBMCs.

The germline gives CDR1 LGHDT, CDR2 YNNKEL (reference sequence). The CDR3 has 14 residues. With V trimmed by 11 bases and J by 7 bases, 15 bases remained unmatched. In the source study's methods: From reference gene primer amplification, estimates of nucleated cell counts were derived. Here immunoSEQ multiplex PCR was the method, and the copy in TCRdb shows in-frame clones only, minus some. The V and J calls and clone size come from that table; D and trimming were worked out from the DNA. This table holds roughly 120,000 clones, approximately 85% found once. This clonotype originated in an older woman with acute or convalescent COVID-19. The sample comprised peripheral blood. The chain uses TRBV3-1 (or the pseudogene TRBV3-2) and TRBJ1-2; TRBD1 matches 8 bases. The CDR3 is CASAAEGQALGYTF. DNA of the CDR3: TGTGCCTCGGCCGCGGAGGGACAGGCGCTTGGCTACACCTTC.